This TCR beta chain was sequenced for a study of cytomegalovirus exposure and HLA in healthy donors. Looking at the study overall: Inside one of the first data releases sat 85 million or so unique TCRs taken from HLA-typed donors. Whole-study results and caveats: Certain sequence variants were highly shared and formed a cluster, and this cluster was likely a sequencing artifact.

In the PCR, 60 Vbeta and 13 Jbeta primers were used. Using immunoSEQ multiplex PCR, the repertoire was profiled, and TCRdb retains in-frame clones only, with some absent. The data contain 200,000 or so clones, 84% of them singletons. This clone has just a few counts. No antigen is known for it. Donors likely had unrecorded immune exposures despite being nominally healthy when sampled. The CDR3 spans 14 residues. Unmatched junction bases numbered 7, after V lost 10 bases and J lost 2 bases. CDR1 is MNHEY, CDR2 SVGAGI, per germline. The chain couples TRBV6-5 to TRBJ1-5; 8 positions match TRBD1. Sequencing was done on a sample of PBMCs. The sequence came from a boy between 10 and 17 years old in good health and CMV-seronegative. CDR3 DNA sequence: TGTGCCACCTGGACAGGGTTTGGCAATCAGCCCCAGCATTTT. Protein product: CATWTGFGNQPQHF.